Listed below are T cell receptor beta chains from one sample, sequenced in a study of blood T cell repertoires in COVID-19. The data were produced by immunoSEQ multiplex PCR, yet TCRdb's version contains in-frame clones alone and is incomplete. The sample has around 250,000 clones; about nine tenths are singletons. Source material: PBMCs or T cells enriched from blood (not recorded which). Source of these receptors: a man younger than 30 who had recovered from COVID-19. Both conserved end residues are part of each CDR3. Each record gives: V gene, clone size, J gene, CDR3 length, D gene, CDR3 protein, CDR3 DNA. A D gene is named only where the DNA matches it firmly. Clone size is given for some rows only: seen once, a few or many times, or a class if the clone is expanded.

>TRBV7-9|.|TRBJ1-1|15|TRBD1
CASSFGQGGSTEAFF
TGTGCCAGCAGCTTCGGACAGGGGGGTAGCACTGAAGCTTTCTTT
>TRBV4-1|.|TRBJ1-1|17|TRBD1
CASSPNPGQGLNTEAFF
TGCGCCAGCAGCCCCAACCCGGGACAGGGGCTGAACACTGAAGCTTTCTTT
>TRBV27|few|TRBJ2-7|14|.
CASSLMQASYEQYF
TGTGCCAGCAGTTTAATGCAGGCCTCCTACGAGCAGTACTTC
>TRBV24-1|.|TRBJ2-6|18|TRBD1
CATSDHRTGGYGANVLTF
TGTGCCACCAGTGATCATAGGACAGGGGGATATGGGGCCAACGTCCTGACTTTC
>TRBV30|.|TRBJ1-6|14|.
CAWSAGVRTSPLHF
TGTGCCTGGAGTGCGGGGGTAAGGACTTCACCCCTCCACTTT
>TRBV5-1|.|TRBJ1-5|15|TRBD1
CASSTGVGSNQPQHF
TGCGCCAGCAGCACAGGGGTAGGCAGCAATCAGCCCCAGCATTTT
>TRBV30|.|TRBJ2-7|12|.
CAWSLQAGQRYF
TGTGCCTGGAGCCTCCAGGCGGGACAGCGGTACTTC
>TRBV4-2|.|TRBJ2-1|15|TRBD2
CASSQGLAGVDEQFF
TGTGCCAGCAGCCAAGGACTAGCGGGAGTTGATGAGCAGTTCTTC
>TRBV19|.|TRBJ1-6|15|TRBD1
CASSIGTGDYSPLHF
TGTGCCAGTAGTATCGGGACAGGGGACTATTCACCCCTCCACTTT
>TRBV4-1|.|TRBJ1-3|15|.
CASSPAGSSGNTIYF
TGCGCCAGCAGCCCCGCAGGTTCCTCTGGAAACACCATATATTTT
>TRBV15|.|TRBJ2-7|15|TRBD2
CATSRDPGAGDEQYF
TGTGCCACCAGCAGAGATCCTGGAGCGGGAGACGAGCAGTACTTC
>TRBV10-3|.|TRBJ1-5|14|.
CARDGGPSWQPQHF
TGTGCCAGAGACGGGGGGCCCTCGTGGCAGCCCCAGCATTTT
>TRBV5-4|.|TRBJ2-2|18|TRBD2
CASSLGAGVFSNTGELFF
TGTGCCAGCAGCTTGGGTGCGGGGGTATTCTCGAACACCGGGGAGCTGTTTTTT
>TRBV11-2|.|TRBJ2-1|15|TRBD2
CASSPGLAGGLEQFF
TGTGCCAGCAGCCCAGGACTAGCGGGAGGTCTTGAGCAGTTCTTC
>TRBV18|once|TRBJ2-1|15|TRBD2
CASSPPGLVGNEQFF
TGTGCCAGCTCACCCCCGGGACTAGTGGGCAATGAGCAGTTCTTC
>TRBV3-1/TRBV3-2|few|TRBJ1-5|14|.
CASSPWGSNQPQHF
TGTGCCAGCAGCCCATGGGGCAGCAATCAGCCCCAGCATTTT
>TRBV4-1|.|TRBJ1-2|14|.
CASSPYTANYGYTF
TGCGCCAGCAGCCCGTATACAGCTAACTATGGCTACACCTTC
>TRBV13|.|TRBJ1-3|17|.
CASSLGASGRSGNTIYF
TGTGCCAGCAGCTTAGGGGCATCAGGGAGGTCTGGAAACACCATATATTTT
>TRBV9|.|TRBJ2-7|15|TRBD1
CASSAEDRGSYEQYF
TGTGCCAGCAGCGCCGAGGACAGGGGAAGCTACGAGCAGTACTTC